This T cell receptor (beta chain) was sequenced in a study of tumor-infiltrating lymphocytes in primary liver carcinoma. TCR beta cDNA was reverse-transcribed from 400 to 500 ng of total RNA. The reaction used a constant-region primer and ProtoScript II reverse transcriptase. Slightly modified ARM-PCR with three nested multiplex PCR rounds yielded TCR beta libraries. TRBV1-TRBV30 forward primers paired with a C-beta reverse primer were used in the first two PCR rounds, which ran approximately 10 cycles each. A single record per CDR3 protein comes from TCRdb applying MiXCR to the multiplex PCR reads. This table holds over 250,000 distinct CDR3 sequences, roughly three fifths found once. Trimming cost V 4 bases and J 3 bases; bases outside gene matches: 3. Germline V gene data show CDR1 as SEHNR and CDR2 as FQNEAQ (reference sequence). This CDR3 has 13 residues. Turning to this clonotype: The antigen remains unidentified.

RNA was extracted from whole blood without cell sorting, alongside germline DNA. Overall study findings and caveats: The 250 largest clones made up significantly more of tumor than blood repertoires (p = 0.039). Tumor region pairs overlapped more than did tumor-adjacent and tumor-blood pairs.

The V gene is TRBV7-9, the J gene TRBJ2-7, with TRBD2 matching 7 bases. The TCR sequence derives from a woman in her twenties or thirties with primary liver carcinoma and hepatitis B virus infection. What was sequenced was peripheral blood. The CDR3 DNA follows: TGTGCCAGCAGCTGGGGAGGGCTCTACGAGCAGTACTTC. This encodes CASSWGGLYEQYF.